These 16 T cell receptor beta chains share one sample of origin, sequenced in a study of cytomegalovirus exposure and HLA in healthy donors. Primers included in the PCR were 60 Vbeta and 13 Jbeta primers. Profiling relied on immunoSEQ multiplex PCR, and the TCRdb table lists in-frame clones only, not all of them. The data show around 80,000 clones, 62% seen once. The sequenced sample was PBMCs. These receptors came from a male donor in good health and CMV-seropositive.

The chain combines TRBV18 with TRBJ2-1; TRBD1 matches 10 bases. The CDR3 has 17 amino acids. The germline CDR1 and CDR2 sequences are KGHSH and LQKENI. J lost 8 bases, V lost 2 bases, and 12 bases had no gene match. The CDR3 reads CASSPTPGQGKGDEQFF. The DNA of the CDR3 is TGTGCCAGCTCACCAACTCCGGGACAGGGGAAGGGGGATGAGCAGTTCTTC. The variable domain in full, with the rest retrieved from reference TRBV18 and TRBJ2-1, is NAGVMQNPRHLVRRRGQEARLRCSPMKGHSHVYWYRQLPEEGLKFMVYLQKENIIDESGMPKERFSAEFPKEGPSILRIQQVVRGDSAAYFCASSPTPGQGKGDEQFFGPGTRLTVL.

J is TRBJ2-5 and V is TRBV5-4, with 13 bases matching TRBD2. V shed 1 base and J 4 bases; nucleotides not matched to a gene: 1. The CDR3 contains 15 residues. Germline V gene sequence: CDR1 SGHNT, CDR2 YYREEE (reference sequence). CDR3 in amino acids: CASSLTSGGAETQYF. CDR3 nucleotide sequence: TGTGCCAGCAGCTTGACTAGCGGGGGGGCAGAGACCCAGTACTTC.

The CDR3 region is CASSLVSEPNTEAFF. The CDR3 DNA follows: TGTGCCAGCAGCTTGGTGTCGGAGCCGAACACTGAAGCTTTCTTT. The chain recombines TRBV5-6 with TRBJ1-1; D remains ambiguous. CDR3 length equals 15 residues. Looked up from germline, CDR1 is SGHDT and CDR2 is YYEEEE. The V gene lost 0 bases and the J gene lost 1 base, with 10 bases spanning the gap.

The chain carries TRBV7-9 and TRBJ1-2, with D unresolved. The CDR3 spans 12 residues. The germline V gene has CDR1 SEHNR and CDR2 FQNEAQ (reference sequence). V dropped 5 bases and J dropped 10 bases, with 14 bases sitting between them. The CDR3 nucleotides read TGTGCCAGCAGCGTTCAAGCCTCCGACTACACCTTC. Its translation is CASSVQASDYTF.

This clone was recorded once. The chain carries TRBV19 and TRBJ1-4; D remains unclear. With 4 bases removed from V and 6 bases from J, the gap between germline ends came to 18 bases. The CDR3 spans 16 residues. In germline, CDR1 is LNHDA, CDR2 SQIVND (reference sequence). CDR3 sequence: CASSTSPLSHDEKLFF. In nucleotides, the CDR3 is TGTGCCAGTAGTACCTCCCCTTTAAGCCATGATGAAAAACTGTTTTTT. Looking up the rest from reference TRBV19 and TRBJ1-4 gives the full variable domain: DGGITQSPKYLFRKEGQNVTLSCEQNLNHDAMYWYRQDPGQGLRLIYYSQIVNDFQKGDIAEGYSVSREKKESFPLTVTSAQKNPTAFYLCASSTSPLSHDEKLFFGSGTQLSVL.

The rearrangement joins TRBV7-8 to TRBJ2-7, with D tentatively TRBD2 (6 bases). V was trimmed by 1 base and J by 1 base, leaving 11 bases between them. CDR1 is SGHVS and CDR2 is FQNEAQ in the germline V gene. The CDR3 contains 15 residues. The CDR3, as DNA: TGTGCCAGCAGCTTAGGGACGGGGGAGTCCTACGAGCAGTACTTC. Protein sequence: CASSLGTGESYEQYF.

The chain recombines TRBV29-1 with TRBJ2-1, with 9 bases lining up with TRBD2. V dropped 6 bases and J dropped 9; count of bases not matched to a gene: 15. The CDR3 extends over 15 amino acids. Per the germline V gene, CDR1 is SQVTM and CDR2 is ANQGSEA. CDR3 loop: CSVRLAGPALGEQFF. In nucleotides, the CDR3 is TGCAGCGTCCGCCTAGCGGGGCCCGCCTTGGGTGAGCAGTTCTTC.

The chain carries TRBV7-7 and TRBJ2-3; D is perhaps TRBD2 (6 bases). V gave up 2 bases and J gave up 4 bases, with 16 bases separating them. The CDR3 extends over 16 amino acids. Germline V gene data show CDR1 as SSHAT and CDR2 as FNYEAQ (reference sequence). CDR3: CASSLSGGIGSDTQYF. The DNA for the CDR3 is TGTGCCAGCAGCTTATCCGGAGGGATTGGGTCAGATACGCAGTATTTT.

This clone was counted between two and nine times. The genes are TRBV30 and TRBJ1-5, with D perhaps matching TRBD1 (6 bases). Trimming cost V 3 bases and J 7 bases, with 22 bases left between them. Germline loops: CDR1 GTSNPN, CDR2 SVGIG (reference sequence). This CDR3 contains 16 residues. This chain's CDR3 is CAWSLRGRGDKQPQHF. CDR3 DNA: TGTGCCTGGAGCTTAAGGGGCAGGGGAGATAAACAGCCCCAGCATTTT.

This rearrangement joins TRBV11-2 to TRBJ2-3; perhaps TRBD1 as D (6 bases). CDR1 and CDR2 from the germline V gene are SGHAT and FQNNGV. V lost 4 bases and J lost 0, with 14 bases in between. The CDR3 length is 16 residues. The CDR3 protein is CASSSVRGQSTDTQYF. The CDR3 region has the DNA TGTGCCAGCAGCTCAGTAAGGGGACAAAGCACAGATACGCAGTATTTT.

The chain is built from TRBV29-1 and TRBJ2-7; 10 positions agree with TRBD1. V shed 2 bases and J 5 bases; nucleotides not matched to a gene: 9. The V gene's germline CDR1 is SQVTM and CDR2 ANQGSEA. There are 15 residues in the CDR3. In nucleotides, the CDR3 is TGCAGCGTTGAACGCCGGGACAGGGGTTACAACGAGCAGTACTTC. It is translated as CSVERRDRGYNEQYF.

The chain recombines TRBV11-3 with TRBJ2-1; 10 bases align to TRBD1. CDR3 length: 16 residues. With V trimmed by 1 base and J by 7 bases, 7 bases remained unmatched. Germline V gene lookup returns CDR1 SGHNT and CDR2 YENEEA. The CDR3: CASSLGAGTGENEQFF. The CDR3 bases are TGTGCCAGCAGCTTAGGGGCCGGGACAGGGGAAAATGAGCAGTTCTTC. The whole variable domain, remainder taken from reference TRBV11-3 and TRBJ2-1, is EAGVVQSPRYKIIEKKQPVAFWCNPISGHNTLYWYLQNLGQGPELLIRYENEEAVDDSQLPKDRFSAERLKGVDSTLKIQPAELGDSAVYLCASSLGAGTGENEQFFGPGTRLTVL.

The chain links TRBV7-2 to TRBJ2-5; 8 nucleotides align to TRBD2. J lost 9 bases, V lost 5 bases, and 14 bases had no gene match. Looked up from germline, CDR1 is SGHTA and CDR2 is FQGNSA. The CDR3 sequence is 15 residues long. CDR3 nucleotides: TGTGCCAGCAGCCCCACCGGGACTAGGGCCCGGGCCCAGTACTTC. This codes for CASSPTGTRARAQYF.

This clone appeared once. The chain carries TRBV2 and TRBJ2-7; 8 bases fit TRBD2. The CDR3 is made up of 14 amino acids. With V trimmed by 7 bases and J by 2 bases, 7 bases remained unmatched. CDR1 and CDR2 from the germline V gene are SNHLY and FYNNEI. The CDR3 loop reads CASMAGGATYEQYF. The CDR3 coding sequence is TGTGCCAGCATGGCGGGGGGAGCGACCTACGAGCAGTACTTC.

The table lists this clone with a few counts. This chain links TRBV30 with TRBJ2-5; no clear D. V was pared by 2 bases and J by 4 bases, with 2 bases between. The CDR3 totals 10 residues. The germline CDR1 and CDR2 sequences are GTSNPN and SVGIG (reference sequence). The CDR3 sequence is CAWSRETQYF. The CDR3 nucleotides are TGTGCCTGGAGTCGAGAGACCCAGTACTTC.

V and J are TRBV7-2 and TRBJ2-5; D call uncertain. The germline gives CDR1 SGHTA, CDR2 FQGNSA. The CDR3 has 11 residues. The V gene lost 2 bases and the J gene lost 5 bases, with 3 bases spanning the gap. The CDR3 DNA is TGTGCCAGCAGCTTATCGGAGACCCAGTACTTC. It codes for CASSLSETQYF. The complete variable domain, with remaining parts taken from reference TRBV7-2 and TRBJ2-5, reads GAGVSQSPSNKVTEKGKDVELRCDPISGHTALYWYRQSLGQGLEFLIYFQGNSAPDKSGLPSDRFSAERTGGSVSTLTIQRTQQEDSAVYLCASSLSETQYFGPGTRLLVL.